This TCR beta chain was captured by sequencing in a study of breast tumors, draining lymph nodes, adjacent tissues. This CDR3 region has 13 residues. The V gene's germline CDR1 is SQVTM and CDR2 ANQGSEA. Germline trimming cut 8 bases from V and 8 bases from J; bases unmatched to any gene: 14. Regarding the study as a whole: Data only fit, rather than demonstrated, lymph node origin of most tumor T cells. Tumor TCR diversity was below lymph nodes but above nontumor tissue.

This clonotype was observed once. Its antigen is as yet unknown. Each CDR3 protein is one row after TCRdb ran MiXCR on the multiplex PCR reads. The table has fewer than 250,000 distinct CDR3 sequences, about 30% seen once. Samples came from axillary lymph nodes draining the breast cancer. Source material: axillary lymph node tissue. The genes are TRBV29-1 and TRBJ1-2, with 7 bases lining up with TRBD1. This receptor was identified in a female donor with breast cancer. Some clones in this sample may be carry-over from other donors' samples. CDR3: CSKKWATGRGYTF. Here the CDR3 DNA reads TGCAGCAAGAAATGGGCGACAGGGCGCGGCTACACCTTC.